The 10 T cell receptor beta chains below all came from one sample that was sequenced in a study of T cells of healthy individuals. TCRdb itself ran the 5' RACE reads through MiXCR, one entry per CDR3 protein. The table shows about 53,000 distinct CDR3 sequences, with roughly 15% occurring only once. The receptors shown here come from a human donor in good health.

This clonotype showed up many times. The genes are TRBV20-1 and TRBJ2-7, with no clear D. The ends were cut back, 1 base at V and 2 bases at J, with 15 bases in the middle. Germline lookup yields CDR1 DFQATT and CDR2 SNEGSKA (reference sequence). The CDR3 spans 15 residues. CDR3 DNA: TGCAGTGCTAGAGGTCCCCAGGTACTTACCTACGAGCAGTACTTC. Translation gives CSARGPQVLTYEQYF.

This clonotype occurred a few times. The chain employs TRBV5-6 and TRBJ1-5, with D maybe TRBD1 (6 bases). Germline CDR1 and CDR2: SGHDT and YYEEEE. CDR3 size: 16 residues. Trimming took 2 bases from V and 6 from J, leaving 18 bases between them. CDR3 protein: CASSLRGGARVQPQHF. In DNA form, the CDR3 reads TGTGCCAGCAGCTTAAGGGGGGGCGCTCGGGTTCAGCCCCAGCATTTT.

The chain couples TRBV9 to TRBJ2-2, with D uncertain. Trimming took 3 bases from V and 2 from J, leaving 14 bases between them. The CDR3 is made up of 16 amino acids. Per germline, CDR1 SGDLS and CDR2 YYNGEE. The CDR3 reads CASSASGTPNTGELFF. The CDR3 bases are TGTGCCAGCAGCGCCTCCGGCACACCAAACACCGGGGAGCTGTTTTTT. Looking up the rest from reference TRBV9 and TRBJ2-2 gives the full variable domain: DSGVTQTPKHLITATGQRVTLRCSPRSGDLSVYWYQQSLDQGLQFLIQYYNGEERAKGNILERFSAQQFPDLHSELNLSSLELGDSALYFCASSASGTPNTGELFFGEGSRLTVL.

V usage is TRBV18 and J usage is TRBJ1-1; D is uncertain. V lost 2 bases and J lost 0, with 10 bases in between. This CDR3 has 15 amino acids. Germline V CDR1 and CDR2: KGHSH, LQKENI. CDR3 bases: TGTGCCAGCTCACCAAGGCAGCAAGTGAACACTGAAGCTTTCTTT. Protein: CASSPRQQVNTEAFF. Full variable domain (outside the CDR3, taken from reference TRBV18 and TRBJ1-1): NAGVMQNPRHLVRRRGQEARLRCSPMKGHSHVYWYRQLPEEGLKFMVYLQKENIIDESGMPKERFSAEFPKEGPSILRIQQVVRGDSAAYFCASSPRQQVNTEAFFGQGTRLTVV.

This clonotype was seen many times. The rearrangement links TRBV5-1 to TRBJ2-4; D unresolved. This CDR3 has 15 amino acids. Germline V CDR1 and CDR2: SGHRS, YFSETQ. The V and J ends lost 0 bases and 7 bases respectively, with 14 bases between them. The CDR3 protein is CASSLVLGSWNIQYF. CDR3 DNA sequence: TGCGCCAGCAGCTTGGTTCTGGGTAGCTGGAACATTCAGTACTTC.

Details on this clonotype: Being one base from a much bigger clone, this may be a read error. No conserved phenylalanine or tryptophan ends this CDR3, so it is likely a read error. The chain is built from TRBV2 and TRBJ2-3; TRBD1 is a possible D gene (5 bases). CDR3 length equals 15 residues. From germline, CDR1 is SNHLY and CDR2 FYNNEI. V shed 3 bases and J shed 1 base, with 11 bases lying between them. This chain's CDR3 is CASSETAPGTDTQYL. CDR3 coding DNA: TGTGCCAGCAGTGAGACAGCTCCCGGCACAGATACGCAGTATTTA.

A remark on this clonotype: This likely comes from a read error, as the CDR3 has no conserved phenylalanine or tryptophan at its end. CDR3 bases: TGTGCCAGCAGTGACAATGAGCAGTTCTCC. This translates into CASSDNEQFS. The chain employs TRBV12-3 or TRBV12-4 and TRBJ2-1, with D hard to call. V lost 5 bases to trimming and J lost 5 bases, with 1 base between them. CDR3 length: 10 amino acids.

This sequence joins TRBV7-3 and TRBJ2-2; D uncertain. The germline gives CDR1 SGHTA, CDR2 FQGTGA. The CDR3 has 11 residues. Trimming removed 7 bases at V and 6 bases at J, with 6 bases between. Here the CDR3 reads CASTTSGELFF. The CDR3 DNA follows: TGTGCCAGCACAACGTCCGGGGAGCTGTTTTTT. The variable domain in full, with the rest retrieved from reference TRBV7-3 and TRBJ2-2, is GAGVSQTPSNKVTEKGKYVELRCDPISGHTALYWYRQSLGQGPEFLIYFQGTGAADDSGLPNDRFFAVRPEGSVSTLKIQRTERGDSAVYLCASTTSGELFFGEGSRLTVL.

The chain carries TRBV10-3 and TRBJ1-6, with 8 bases matching TRBD1. This CDR3 contains 16 residues. Germline CDR1 and CDR2: ENHRY and SYGVKD. Trimming removed 6 bases from V and 10 bases from J; junction bases left unmatched: 14. The CDR3 DNA is TGTGCCATCAGCGAAACTCCGGGACAGGTTGAATCACCCCTCCACTTT. Residues: CAISETPGQVESPLHF.

This clonotype was detected only once. The chain couples TRBV11-2 to TRBJ1-2; perhaps TRBD1 as D (5 bases). This CDR3 is built from 12 residues. V lost 4 bases to trimming and J lost 7 bases, with 10 bases between them. Germline V gene data show CDR1 as SGHAT and CDR2 as FQNNGV. The CDR3 sequence is CASSSEGTGYTF. CDR3 DNA: TGTGCCAGCAGCTCGGAGGGGACTGGCTACACCTTC.